This T cell receptor (beta chain) was identified in a study of blood T cell repertoires in COVID-19. Using immunoSEQ multiplex PCR, the repertoire was profiled, and TCRdb retains in-frame clones only, with some absent. The data show a few hundred thousand clones, with 84% seen just once and roughly 3% held by the top ten. V was shortened by 4 bases and J by 1 base, with 6 bases between the two germline ends. The V gene's germline CDR1 is SNHLY and CDR2 FYNNEI. There are 13 residues in the CDR3. The chain couples TRBV2 to TRBJ2-3; D perhaps matches TRBD1 (5 bases). The specimen sequenced was peripheral blood. The sequence was collected from a woman aged 25-40 years who had recovered from COVID-19. CDR3 sequence reads: CASSVQGTDTQYF. In nucleotides, the CDR3 is TGTGCCAGCAGTGTACAGGGCACAGATACGCAGTATTTT.